The following is a T cell receptor beta chain sequence with its context. Its target is unknown. The sample originates from a study of cytomegalovirus exposure and HLA in healthy donors. As for the study in general: A preliminary data release comprised approximately 85 million unique TCRs obtained from HLA-typed donors.

Points from the study as a whole: The availability of immune exposure information extended only to CMV serostatus. Per a later analysis, 15,000 to 20,000 TCR beta sequences showed association with HLA alleles at 0.05 false discovery rate.

PCR involved 60 Vbeta and 13 Jbeta primers. TCRdb's table, derived via immunoSEQ multiplex PCR, lists solely in-frame clones and lacks some. The table includes 120,000 or so clones, more than 75% detected once. Sequencing input: PBMCs. The origin of this receptor is a man aged 18 to 35 in good health and CMV-seronegative.

The CDR3 bases are TGTGCCAGCAGTTTATCGGGCTGGGGGCAGAATCCTTTGAACACTGAAGCTTTCTTT. It is translated as CASSLSGWGQNPLNTEAFF. V and J are TRBV27 and TRBJ1-1, with a tentative D call TRBD1 (6 bases). Germline CDR1 reads MNHEY; CDR2 reads SMNVEV (reference sequence). Trimming shortened V by 0 bases and J by 0 bases, and 20 bases separated the two germline ends. This CDR3 contains 19 residues.